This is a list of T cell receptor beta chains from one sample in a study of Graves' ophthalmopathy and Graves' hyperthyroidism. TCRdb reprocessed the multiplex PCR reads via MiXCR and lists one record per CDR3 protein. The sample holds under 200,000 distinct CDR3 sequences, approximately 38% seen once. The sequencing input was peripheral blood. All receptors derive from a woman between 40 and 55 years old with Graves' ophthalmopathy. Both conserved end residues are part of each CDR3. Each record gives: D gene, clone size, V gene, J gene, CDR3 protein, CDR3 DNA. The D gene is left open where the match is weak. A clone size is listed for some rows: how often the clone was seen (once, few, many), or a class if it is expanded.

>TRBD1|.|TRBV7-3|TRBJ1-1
CASSLLGTENTEAFF
TGTGCCAGCAGCTTATTAGGGACAGAGAACACTGAAGCTTTCTTT
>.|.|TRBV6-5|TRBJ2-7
CASSYDRNSYEQYF
TGTGCCAGCAGTTATGACAGGAATTCCTACGAGCAGTACTTC
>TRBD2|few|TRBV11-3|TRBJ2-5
CASSLATGGAAGAKTQYF
TGTGCCAGCAGCTTAGCGACCGGGGGAGCAGCGGGGGCAAAGACCCAGTACTTC
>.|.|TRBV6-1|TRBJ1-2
CASKKGTDYYGYTF
TGTGCCAGCAAAAAAGGGACTGACTACTATGGCTACACCTTC
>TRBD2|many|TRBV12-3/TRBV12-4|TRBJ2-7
CASTWTSGGRHEQYF
TGTGCCAGCACGTGGACTAGCGGGGGGCGACACGAGCAGTACTTC
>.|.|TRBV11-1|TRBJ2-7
CASSLVRGLGSYEQYF
TGTGCCAGCAGCTTAGTGCGGGGATTGGGTTCCTACGAGCAGTACTTC
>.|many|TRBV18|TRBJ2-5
CASSPTAGEETQYF
TGTGCCAGCTCACCAACCGCAGGGGAAGAGACCCAGTACTTC
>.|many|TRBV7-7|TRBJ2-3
CASSLAVTDTQYF
TGTGCTAGCAGCTTAGCGGTCACAGATACGCAGTATTTT
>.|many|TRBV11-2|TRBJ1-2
CASRYRAEAGYTF
TGTGCCAGCAGATACCGGGCCGAGGCGGGCTACACCTTC
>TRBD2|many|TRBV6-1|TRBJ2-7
CASSDLAGGSYEQYF
TGTGCCAGCAGTGACTTGGCGGGAGGGTCCTACGAGCAGTACTTC
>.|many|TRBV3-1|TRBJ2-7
CASSQDLAGYEQYF
TGTGCCAGCAGCCAAGATCTGGCGGGCTACGAGCAGTACTTC
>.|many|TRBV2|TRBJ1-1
CASRTETGLTEAFF
TGTGCCAGCAGGACCGAGACAGGCTTAACTGAAGCTTTCTTT
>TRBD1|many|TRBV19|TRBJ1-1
CASSATGGGTEAFF
TGTGCCAGTAGTGCGACAGGGGGCGGAACTGAAGCTTTCTTT
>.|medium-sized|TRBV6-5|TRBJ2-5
CASSYSIGGSETQYF
TGTGCCAGCAGTTACTCGATCGGGGGCTCAGAGACCCAGTACTTC
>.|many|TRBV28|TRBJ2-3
CASSRGTDTDTQYF
TGTGCCAGCAGTCGGGGTACAGACACAGATACGCAGTATTTT
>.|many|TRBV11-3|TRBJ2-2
CASSAQGSNTGELFF
TGTGCCAGCAGCGCACAGGGCTCGAACACCGGGGAGCTGTTTTTT
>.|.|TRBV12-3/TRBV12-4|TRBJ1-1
CASTHVRRRKNTEAFF
TGTGCCAGCACCCATGTGAGAAGAAGGAAGAACACTGAAGCTTTCTTT
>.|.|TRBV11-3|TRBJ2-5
CASSLKVGGRETQYF
TGTGCCAGCAGCTTAAAGGTGGGGGGGCGCGAGACCCAGTACTTC
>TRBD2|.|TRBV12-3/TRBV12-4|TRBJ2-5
CASSFPLTSGRASHQETQYF
TGTGCCAGCAGTTTCCCCCTGACTAGCGGGAGGGCATCCCACCAAGAGACCCAGTACTTC
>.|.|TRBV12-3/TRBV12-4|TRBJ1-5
CASGAGTVRNQPQHF
TGTGCCAGCGGTGCCGGGACCGTTCGCAATCAGCCCCAGCATTTT
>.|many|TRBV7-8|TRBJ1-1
CASSLSGTSNTEAFF
TGTGCCAGCAGCTTAAGTGGGACGAGTAACACTGAAGCTTTCTTT
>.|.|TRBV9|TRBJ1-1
CASSGQENKVTEAFF
TGTGCCAGCAGCGGTCAGGAGAATAAGGTCACTGAAGCTTTCTTT
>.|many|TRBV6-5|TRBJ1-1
CASLGLGDTEAFF
TGTGCCAGCCTCGGGTTAGGGGACACTGAAGCTTTCTTT